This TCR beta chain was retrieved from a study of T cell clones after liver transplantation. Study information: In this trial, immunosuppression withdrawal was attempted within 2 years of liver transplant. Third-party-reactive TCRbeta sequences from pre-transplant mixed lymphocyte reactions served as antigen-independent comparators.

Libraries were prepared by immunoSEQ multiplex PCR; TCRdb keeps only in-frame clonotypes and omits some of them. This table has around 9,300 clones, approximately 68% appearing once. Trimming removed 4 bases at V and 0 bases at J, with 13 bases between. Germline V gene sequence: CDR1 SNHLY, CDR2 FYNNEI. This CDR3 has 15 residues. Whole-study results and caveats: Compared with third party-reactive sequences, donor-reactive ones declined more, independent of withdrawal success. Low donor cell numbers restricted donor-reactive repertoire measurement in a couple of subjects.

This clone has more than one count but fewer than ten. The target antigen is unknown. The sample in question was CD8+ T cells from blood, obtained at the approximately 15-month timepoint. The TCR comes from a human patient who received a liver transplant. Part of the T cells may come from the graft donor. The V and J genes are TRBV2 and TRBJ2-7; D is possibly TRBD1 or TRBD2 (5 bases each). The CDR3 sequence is CASSAQGTGSYEQYF. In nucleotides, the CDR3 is TGTGCCAGCAGTGCCCAAGGGACGGGCTCCTACGAGCAGTACTTC.